One and the same sample provided the 15 T cell receptor beta chains below, sequenced in a study of T cells in Graves' hyperthyroidism and ophthalmopathy. The CDR3 regions of TCR beta were amplified from RNA transcripts. The study used the HTBI primer set for a first-round RT-PCR of the TCR CDR3. MiXCR was run by TCRdb on the multiplex PCR reads, yielding one entry per CDR3 protein. This table holds approximately 48,000 distinct CDR3 sequences, roughly 49% found once. Sequencing was performed on peripheral blood or thyroid tissue (not recorded which). These receptors all come from a woman aged 45-60 years with Graves' hyperthyroidism.

This clonotype has a count of ten or more. The V and J genes are TRBV10-3 and TRBJ1-4, with TRBD1 as a possible D gene (6 bases). Germline V lookup: CDR1 ENHRY, CDR2 SYGVKD. The CDR3 has 13 residues. V lost 11 bases, J lost 0 bases, and 10 bases lay in between. CDR3 amino acids: CAVGTSTNEKLFF. CDR3 coding DNA: TGTGCCGTTGGGACATCAACTAATGAAAAACTGTTTTTT.

The chain has TRBV20-1 and TRBJ2-7; 11 nucleotides agree with TRBD1. CDR1 DFQATT and CDR2 SNEGSKA come from the germline V gene (reference sequence). The V segment lost 4 bases and the J segment 3 bases; nucleotides outside the gene matches: 5. The CDR3 runs to 14 residues. CDR3 sequence reads: CSATPGTGGYEQYF. The CDR3 DNA reads as TGCAGTGCTACTCCCGGGACAGGGGGCTACGAGCAGTACTTC.

The V call is TRBV20-1, the J call TRBJ2-5; 15 nucleotides agree with TRBD2. Unmatched junction bases numbered 12, after V lost 4 bases and J lost 6 bases. Germline CDR1 and CDR2: DFQATT and SNEGSKA (reference sequence). There are 17 residues in the CDR3. The CDR3 sequence is CSAIAGTSGRSGKTQYF. In nucleotides, the CDR3 is TGCAGTGCTATTGCCGGGACTAGCGGGAGGTCTGGGAAGACCCAGTACTTC.

In its sample, this clonotype was seen many times. The chain is built from TRBV5-1 and TRBJ2-7; 9 positions match TRBD1. Germline V gives CDR1 SGHRS, CDR2 YFSETQ. The V and J ends lost 7 bases and 7 bases, in that order; junction bases with no gene match: 12. This CDR3 has 14 amino acids. CDR3 coding DNA: TGCGCCAGCCGAACCGGGACAGGGAAGGGGGAGCAGTACTTC. Translating gives CASRTGTGKGEQYF.

In the case of this clonotype: Mismatch with germline at one junction end may stem from a read error. The CDR3 nucleotides read TGCAGTGCTAAACGGCCGAACACCGGGGAGCTGTCTTGG. It is translated as CSAKRPNTGELSW. The chain couples TRBV20-1 to TRBJ2-2; a weak D match, TRBD2 (5 bases). Germline assignment: CDR1 DFQATT and CDR2 SNEGSKA (reference sequence). The CDR3 extends over 13 amino acids.

For this clonotype: One junction end does not reproduce the germline sequence, and a read error may be involved. The chain carries TRBV7-9 and TRBJ2-7; D unresolved. Germline V CDR1 and CDR2: SEHNR, FQNEAQ (reference sequence). This CDR3 has 15 residues. Written as DNA, the CDR3 is TGCGCCAGCAGCTTAATGACCGGTGGCTCCTACGAGCAGTACTTC. It translates to CASSLMTGGSYEQYF.

This clonotype was found many times. With a much larger clone just one base away, this may be a read error. V usage is TRBV7-3 and J usage is TRBJ2-5, with a tentative D call TRBD1 (6 bases). There are 14 residues in the CDR3. Germline CDR1 SGHTA, CDR2 FQGTGA. The CDR3 coding sequence is TGTGCCAGCAGCTTAAACAGGGAGCAAGAGGCCCAGTACTTC. This encodes CASSLNREQEAQYF. Filled out from reference TRBV7-3 and TRBJ2-5, the complete variable domain reads GAGVSQTPSNKVTEKGKYVELRCDPISGHTALYWYRQSLGQGPEFLIYFQGTGAADDSGLPNDRFFAVRPEGSVSTLKIQRTERGDSAVYLCASSLNREQEAQYFGPGTRLLVL.

There are many counts of this clonotype. The chain is built from TRBV6-4 and TRBJ2-6; 9 nucleotides match TRBD1. The CDR3 runs 18 residues. The ends lost 8 bases at V and 2 bases at J; junction bases unmatched: 13. Germline values: CDR1 MRHNA, CDR2 SNTAGT. This chain's CDR3 is CASPDRTGENPGANVLTF. CDR3 sequence (DNA): TGTGCCAGCCCCGACCGGACAGGGGAGAACCCTGGGGCCAACGTCCTGACTTTC.

This clonotype was found many times. The rearrangement joins TRBV10-3 to TRBJ1-2, with 7 bases matching TRBD1. Germline V gene sequence: CDR1 ENHRY, CDR2 SYGVKD. J gave up 2 bases and V 5 bases, and 8 bases lay outside the gene matches. This CDR3 is 15 amino acids long. CDR3 in amino acids: CAISFPVQGNYGYTF. The CDR3 nucleotides read TGTGCCATCAGTTTTCCGGTACAGGGGAACTATGGCTACACCTTC.

V usage is TRBV10-3 and J usage is TRBJ1-3, with 9 bases matching TRBD1. J lost 0 bases, V lost 5 bases, and 17 bases had no gene match. Germline-derived CDR1 and CDR2 are ENHRY and SYGVKD. The CDR3 length is 20 residues. The CDR3 DNA reads as TGTGCCATCAGTAAACAGGGGGCCGACACTGAAGCTTTCTCTGGAAACACCATATATTTT. This encodes CAISKQGADTEAFSGNTIYF.

The table lists this clonotype with a count of one. The chain has TRBV11-2 and TRBJ1-2; D is unresolved. The CDR3 spans 12 residues. Germline V gene sequence: CDR1 SGHAT, CDR2 FQNNGV. The V and J ends lost 5 bases and 6 bases respectively, with 10 bases between them. The CDR3 nucleotides are TGTGCCAGCAGCCCCGGGAATCATGGCTACACCTTC. It encodes CASSPGNHGYTF.

This clonotype was found many times. The chain combines TRBV20-1 with TRBJ2-3; no clear D. V lost 4 bases and J 6 bases, leaving 14 bases between the germline ends. The CDR3 extends over 13 amino acids. CDR1 and CDR2 (germline): DFQATT, SNEGSKA (reference sequence). CDR3 region: CSATGGVGDTQYF. The CDR3 bases are TGCAGTGCTACCGGTGGGGTAGGGGATACGCAGTATTTT.

This chain links TRBV7-2 with TRBJ2-7; the match to TRBD2 covers 14 bases. Germline assignment: CDR1 SGHTA and CDR2 FQGNSA. There are 16 residues in the CDR3. V dropped 4 bases and J dropped 3; count of bases not matched to a gene: 5. Here the CDR3 reads CASSYTGLAGVYEQYF. CDR3 nucleotides: TGTGCCAGCAGCTACACGGGACTAGCGGGAGTCTACGAGCAGTACTTC.

Regarding this clonotype: One end of the junction fails to match germline, which may point to a read error. The CDR3 sequence is CTSSLRLYGQYF. In DNA, the CDR3 is TGTACCAGCAGCCTCCGACTCTACGGGCAGTACTTC. V and J are TRBV7-9 and TRBJ2-7; D ambiguous. Per germline, CDR1 SEHNR and CDR2 FQNEAQ (reference sequence). The CDR3 is made up of 12 amino acids. Based on the CDR3 plus reference TRBV7-9 and TRBJ2-7, the full variable domain is DTGVSQNPRHKITKRGQNVTFRCDPISEHNRLYWYRQTLGQGPEFLTYFQNEAQLEKSRLLSDRFSAERPKGSFSTLEIQRTEQGDSAMYLCTSSLRLYGQYFGPGTRLTVT.

In its sample, this clonotype was seen many times. The chain employs TRBV19 and TRBJ2-7; D is undetermined. Germline V gene data show CDR1 as LNHDA and CDR2 as SQIVND (reference sequence). The CDR3 is 13 residues long. The V end was cut by 5 bases, the J end by 1 base, with 9 bases between. The CDR3 DNA sequence: TGTGCCAGTAGTGCACACCTGTCCTACGAGCAGTACTTC. Its protein is CASSAHLSYEQYF.